This T cell receptor (beta chain) was captured by sequencing in a study of T cell responses to AZD1222 COVID-19 vaccine (dated by TCRdb to the early 2020s). At the level of the whole study: TCR sequencing was performed for approximately 240 trial participants, of whom around 200 were given two doses of AZD1222 and around 25 were given two doses of MenACWY control vaccine. Trial participants were enrolled by age into 18-55, 56-69 and 70-plus year subgroups, with around 150, 28 and 57 TCR-sequenced participants respectively. Overall study results and their limits: A significant rise in spike-specific TCR breadth and depth was observed after two AZD1222 doses relative to day 0 and relative to MenACWY recipients. Participants were mostly white British and included more females than males, and it was suggested by the authors that clonal diversity may have been underestimated. Because no samples from the day 14 peak response were available, repertoires could be characterized only after the peak T cell response. The 56-69-year group was small, and its depth increase did not reach significance, likely because of low power. Epitopes outside the regions mutated in the B.1.351 and B.1.1.7 variants were reportedly recognized by nearly half of the unique spike-specific TCRs. Conclusions about previously exposed vaccinees are limited, since just 5 to 7 AZD1222 recipients were seropositive for SARS-CoV-2 at baseline. The vaccine-associated CD4 TCRs covered the entire spike protein, and the dominant responses fell in regions 160-218 and 743-854.

About this clone: No cognate antigen has been identified for it. The input lacks base qualities; no much larger clone sits a single base away.

Via the germline V gene, CDR1 is MNHEY and CDR2 SVGAGI. The CDR3 measures 15 amino acids from cysteine to phenylalanine. The retained sequence is limited to the CDR3, 45 bases, with the frame set at the first base. The germline V and J ends show losses of 7 bases and 0 bases respectively, and no gene match explains 6 bases of the junction. The CDR3 regions of human TCRbeta chains were subjected to immunosequencing. In the authors' own workflow: Repertoire TCRs were matched against a reference library of SARS-CoV-2-specific TCRs generated with the MIRA antigen-specificity platform. Breadth meant the fraction of unique TCRs that were SARS-CoV-2-associated, whereas depth meant the fraction of total T cells that were SARS-CoV-2-associated. Using the MIRA data, each spike-specific TCR was mapped to the spike region that the TCR reacts to and placed in a CD4 or CD8 class. Log10-transformed breadth and depth values were compared by one-way ANOVA with Sidak's multiple comparisons tests. In TCRdb, the immuneACCESS table is reduced to in-frame sequences with V and J assigned. These tables do not hold every clone; where another copy was compared, an unresolved V gene accounts for under half, and the others remain unexplained. V and J calls and clone size are those listed in that table; D and trimming were worked out from the DNA. This sample has about 130,000 clones in its table, and roughly 92% of those were observed once. The ten largest clones represent about 1.1% of the sample.

The intended sense of this specimen's time point label: about 28 days (+/-7) after the second vaccine dose. AZD1222 recipients with second doses at about 4 weeks or about 12 weeks were pooled, because spike-specific TCR depth and breadth did not differ between schedules. The vaccinee samples were drawn from two UK trials, COV001 and COV002, one of which was a single-blind randomized controlled phase 2/3 trial testing AZD1222 (ChAdOx1 nCoV-19) in healthy adults. For TCRbeta chain sequencing, PBMC samples were collected from trial participants at day 0 and at day 28 after the second dose. The rearranged chain carries TRBV6-5 and TRBJ1-5; TRBD1 aligns with 7 central bases. The sequencing here drew on peripheral blood, taken 28 days after the second AZD1222 dose. This TCR was sampled from an adult who received the AZD1222 COVID-19 vaccine. The CDR3 reads as follows: CASTGGTVSNQPQHF. The sequenced DNA is TGTGCCAGCACTGGGGGGACAGTTAGCAATCAGCCCCAGCATTTT.